These 27 T cell receptor beta chains share one sample of origin, sequenced in a study of PD-1 blockade in classical Hodgkin lymphoma. Every single patient, without exception, relapsed after autologous stem cell transplantation, and brentuximab vedotin exposure varied. Method: immunoSEQ multiplex PCR; TCRdb's copy keeps in-frame clones and lacks some. Of 90,000 to 100,000 clones detected, approximately 92% appear once; the ten largest clones hold about 11%. The sample here was peripheral blood mononuclear cells (PBMCs), taken before the second cycle of nivolumab. These receptors all come from a human donor with classical Hodgkin lymphoma.

The chain carries TRBV27 and TRBJ2-2; 16 bases fit TRBD2. Germline values: CDR1 MNHEY, CDR2 SMNVEV (reference sequence). Germline trimming cut 5 bases from V and 7 bases from J; bases unmatched to any gene: 4. The CDR3 is 16 amino acids. As DNA, the CDR3 is TGTGCCAGCAGTCCGGGACTAGCGGGAGGGTTCGGGGAGCTGTTTTTT. Its protein product is CASSPGLAGGFGELFF.

The chain has TRBV7-9 and TRBJ2-7; TRBD2 agrees at 14 bases. The germline gives CDR1 SEHNR, CDR2 FQNEAQ (reference sequence). The ends lost 5 bases at V and 5 bases at J; junction bases unmatched: 11. The CDR3 is 17 amino acids. Here the CDR3 reads CASSPSTSGRAFHEQYF. The CDR3 DNA follows: TGTGCCAGCAGCCCTTCGACTAGCGGGAGGGCCTTCCACGAGCAGTACTTC.

The chain links TRBV5-1 to TRBJ2-7, with 9 positions matching TRBD1. This CDR3 contains 15 residues. V was clipped by 4 bases and J by 5 bases; unmatched bases: 10. Germline CDR1 SGHRS, CDR2 YFSETQ. The CDR3 DNA reads TGCGCCAGCAGCCAACCCGGGACAGGGATTAACGAGCAGTACTTC. This encodes CASSQPGTGINEQYF.

The gene calls are TRBV12-1 and TRBJ2-7; the table names TRBD1, a call not compared with the DNA. TRBV12-1 is classified as a pseudogene. CDR3 length equals 15 residues. For the CDR3, the DNA is TGTGCCAGCCGACCATACAGTCTTAGCTCCTACGAGCAGTACTTC. Translated, it gives CASRPYSLSSYEQYF.

The chain combines TRBV5-6 with TRBJ2-7, with 7 bases lining up with TRBD1. The CDR3 has 17 amino acids. Germline V gene lookup returns CDR1 SGHDT and CDR2 YYEEEE. The V segment lost 2 bases and the J segment 6 bases; nucleotides outside the gene matches: 17. This chain's CDR3 is CASSFKTGTIRISEQYF. The DNA of the CDR3 is TGTGCCAGCAGCTTTAAGACAGGGACCATCCGGATATCCGAGCAGTACTTC.

This rearrangement joins TRBV11-2 to TRBJ2-7; D gene ambiguous. The CDR3 is 13 residues long. Trimming stripped 6 bases from V and 3 bases from J, with 12 bases between. CDR1 and CDR2 (germline): SGHAT, FQNNGV. The CDR3 protein is CASSLPLDYEQYF. In DNA form, the CDR3 reads TGTGCCAGCAGTCTTCCCCTTGACTACGAGCAGTACTTC.

This rearrangement joins TRBV10-2 to TRBJ2-5; the match to TRBD2 covers 10 bases. The V segment lost 10 bases and the J segment 3 bases; nucleotides outside the gene matches: 5. CDR3 size: 13 residues. Germline loops: CDR1 WSHSY, CDR2 SAAADI. Here the CDR3 reads CATSGGGKETQYF. The DNA for the CDR3 is TGCGCCACTAGCGGGGGCGGCAAAGAGACCCAGTACTTC.

The chain carries TRBV27 and TRBJ2-7; perhaps D is TRBD1 or TRBD2 (5 bases each). The CDR3 loop spans 16 amino acids. Germline loops: CDR1 MNHEY, CDR2 SMNVEV (reference sequence). The germline V and J ends were trimmed by 6 bases and 2 bases, with 20 bases remaining between them. The CDR3 coding sequence is TGTGCCAGCAGCGGGACCATGCGGACCTTAACCTACGAGCAGTACTTC. Protein sequence: CASSGTMRTLTYEQYF.

V gene TRBV2 combines with J gene TRBJ1-1; possibly TRBD1 for D (6 bases). CDR1 SNHLY and CDR2 FYNNEI come from the germline V gene. The CDR3 runs 13 residues. The V end lost 6 bases, the J end lost 4 bases, and 12 bases lay between the germline ends. CDR3 region: CASSAQGPTEAFF. CDR3 coding DNA: TGTGCCAGCAGCGCACAGGGACCCACTGAAGCTTTCTTT.

CDR3 DNA: TGCGCCAGCAGCTTGGAGGGATGGAACACTGAAGCTTTCTTT. Protein sequence: CASSLEGWNTEAFF. This sequence joins TRBV5-1 and TRBJ1-1; D is undetermined. Germline CDR1 SGHRS, CDR2 YFSETQ. There are 14 residues in the CDR3. Trimming removed 0 bases at V and 1 base at J, with 7 bases between.

The V call is TRBV7-3, the J call TRBJ2-1; D not certain. Trimming pared 5 bases from V and 0 bases from J, leaving 5 bases between. Per the germline V gene, CDR1 is SGHTA and CDR2 is FQGTGA. The length of the CDR3 is 13 residues. CDR3 in DNA: TGTGCCAGCAGCCTCGACTCCTACAATGAGCAGTTCTTC. It codes for CASSLDSYNEQFF.

The genes are TRBV30 and TRBJ2-1, with D perhaps matching TRBD2 (5 bases). CDR3 length equals 13 residues. CDR1 and CDR2 (germline): GTSNPN, SVGIG (reference sequence). V was shortened by 3 bases and J by 3 bases, with 9 bases between the two germline ends. In nucleotides, the CDR3 is TGTGCCTGGAGGAGGGTTTACTACAATGAGCAGTTCTTC. Protein: CAWRRVYYNEQFF.

J is TRBJ1-1 and V is TRBV11-2; no firm D call. Germline CDR1 reads SGHAT; CDR2 reads FQNNGV. This CDR3 contains 14 residues. The germline V and J ends were trimmed by 6 bases and 1 base, with 12 bases remaining between them. The CDR3 spells CASRSGMRNTEAFF. The CDR3 DNA follows: TGTGCCAGCAGGTCGGGTATGCGGAACACTGAAGCTTTCTTT.

This chain joins TRBV28 and TRBJ2-4; D is ambiguous. The germline CDR1 and CDR2 sequences are MDHEN and SYDVKM. V lost 3 bases and J lost 7, with 16 bases in between. This CDR3 contains 15 residues. As DNA, the CDR3 is TGTGCCAGCAGTTTCGATTCCGAGGCAACTAACATTCAGTACTTC. It specifies CASSFDSEATNIQYF.

The chain carries TRBV5-1 and TRBJ2-7; no reliable D call. The V gene's germline CDR1 is SGHRS and CDR2 YFSETQ. The CDR3 loop spans 14 amino acids. V was trimmed by 1 base and J by 2 bases, leaving 10 bases between them. CDR3 DNA sequence: TGCGCCAGCAGCTTGTATGACGGTACCTACGAGCAGTACTTC. Translation gives CASSLYDGTYEQYF.

V is TRBV18 and J is TRBJ2-5; D call uncertain. The germline V gene has CDR1 KGHSH and CDR2 LQKENI. Trimming removed 2 bases at V and 2 bases at J, with 6 bases between. The CDR3 contains 13 residues. The CDR3 spells CASSPSEQETQYF. The CDR3 region has the DNA TGTGCCAGCTCACCATCGGAACAAGAGACCCAGTACTTC.

The chain links TRBV7-9 to TRBJ1-1; tentative D call: TRBD1 (6 bases). The V end was cut by 5 bases, the J end by 3 bases, with 10 bases between. Germline CDR1 is SEHNR and CDR2 is FQNEAQ (reference sequence). CDR3 size: 13 residues. Written as DNA, the CDR3 is TGTGCCAGCAGCGAAGGACAGTACACTGAAGCTTTCTTT. It is translated as CASSEGQYTEAFF.

The CDR3 region is CASSLYQYGRETQYF. CDR3 sequence (DNA): TGTGCCAGCAGCTTATACCAGTACGGGCGGGAGACCCAGTACTTC. This sequence joins TRBV7-8 and TRBJ2-5; D is uncertain. Trimming shortened V by 2 bases and J by 5 bases, and 15 bases separated the two germline ends. The CDR3 runs 15 residues. CDR1 is SGHVS, CDR2 FQNEAQ, per germline. Combining the CDR3 with reference TRBV7-8 and TRBJ2-5 gives the whole variable domain GAGVSQSPRYKVAKRGQDVALRCDPISGHVSLFWYQQALGQGPEFLTYFQNEAQLDKSGLPSDRFFAERPEGSVSTLKIQRTQQEDSAVYLCASSLYQYGRETQYFGPGTRLLVL.

The chain links TRBV11-3 to TRBJ2-3, with D possibly being TRBD2 (5 bases). V lost 5 bases to trimming and J lost 5 bases, with 11 bases between them. This CDR3 is 13 amino acids long. The germline V gene has CDR1 SGHNT and CDR2 YENEEA. The CDR3 DNA sequence: TGTGCCAGCAGCACGGACTTGGTAGATACGCAGTATTTT. Amino acids: CASSTDLVDTQYF. Based on the CDR3 plus reference TRBV11-3 and TRBJ2-3, the full variable domain is EAGVVQSPRYKIIEKKQPVAFWCNPISGHNTLYWYLQNLGQGPELLIRYENEEAVDDSQLPKDRFSAERLKGVDSTLKIQPAELGDSAVYLCASSTDLVDTQYFGPGTRLTVL.

The CDR3: CASSFVWAGTGVGEQFF. CDR3 in DNA: TGTGCCAGCAGCTTCGTGTGGGCCGGGACAGGGGTTGGGGAGCAGTTCTTC. The J gene is TRBJ2-1, the V gene TRBV5-6, with TRBD1 matching over 10 bases. In germline, CDR1 is SGHDT, CDR2 YYEEEE. The CDR3 is 17 amino acids. With V trimmed by 2 bases and J by 10 bases, 15 bases remained unmatched.

This sequence joins TRBV11-2 and TRBJ2-1; D remains unclear. The CDR3 loop spans 13 amino acids. With 0 bases removed from V and 11 bases from J, the gap between germline ends came to 11 bases. CDR1 and CDR2 from the germline V gene are SGHAT and FQNNGV. In nucleotides, the CDR3 is TGTGCCAGCAGCTTAGACCCCAAAGAGAAGCAGTTCTTC. It encodes CASSLDPKEKQFF.

The genes are TRBV6-1 and TRBJ2-7, with unresolved D. V was clipped by 6 bases and J by 3 bases, with 12 bases between them. The CDR3 covers 13 residues. CDR1 and CDR2 (germline): MNHNS, SASEGT. CDR3 DNA: TGTGCCAGCAGAAGAGGACGGAGCTACGAGCAGTACTTC. Translating it yields CASRRGRSYEQYF.

The chain uses TRBV4-1 and TRBJ2-7; TRBD1 agrees at 10 bases. Germline lookup yields CDR1 MGHRA and CDR2 YSYEKL. Losses at the gene ends were 6 bases for V and 5 bases for J; bases not matched to a gene: 13. This CDR3 has 16 amino acids. This chain's CDR3 is CASRRTGTGAWDEQYF. The CDR3 coding sequence is TGCGCCAGCAGACGAACCGGGACAGGGGCTTGGGACGAGCAGTACTTC.

The gene calls are TRBV20-1 and TRBJ1-2; D remains ambiguous. Trimming removed 4 bases from V and 7 bases from J, with 7 bases in between. The CDR3 consists of 10 residues. Germline V gene lookup returns CDR1 DFQATT and CDR2 SNEGSKA (reference sequence). CDR3 DNA: TGCAGTGCTAAAGAGGGTGGCTACACCTTC. It is translated as CSAKEGGYTF.

The chain uses TRBV10-3 and TRBJ1-2; D is unresolved. Germline CDR1 is ENHRY and CDR2 is SYGVKD. V shed 1 base and J shed 8 bases, with 11 bases lying between them. CDR3 length: 13 residues. CDR3 sequence (DNA): TGTGCCATCAGTGAGTGGGGTACGGGCGGCTACACCTTC. Its translation: CAISEWGTGGYTF.

With regard to this clone: The same CDR3 is also encoded by other DNA sequences in this sample. The J gene is TRBJ1-4, the V gene TRBV19; D ambiguous. The CDR3 totals 11 residues. CDR1 and CDR2 (germline): LNHDA, SQIVND (reference sequence). Trimming took off 3 bases at V and 8 bases at J, with 4 bases between the two ends. CDR3 sequence reads: CASSIGEKLFF. The CDR3 DNA is TGTGCCAGTAGTATTGGGGAAAAACTGTTTTTT.

The chain has TRBV2 and TRBJ2-3, with D uncertain. V was pared by 7 bases and J by 3 bases, with 5 bases between. This CDR3 is 11 amino acids long. The V gene's germline CDR1 is SNHLY and CDR2 FYNNEI. The CDR3 DNA follows: TGTGCCAGCATTGGGACAGATACGCAGTATTTT. Amino acids: CASIGTDTQYF. The full variable domain, its missing parts supplied by reference TRBV2 and TRBJ2-3, is EPEVTQTPSHQVTQMGQEVILRCVPISNHLYFYWYRQILGQKVEFLVSFYNNEISEKSEIFDDQFSVERPDGSNFTLKIRSTKLEDSAMYFCASIGTDTQYFGPGTRLTVL.